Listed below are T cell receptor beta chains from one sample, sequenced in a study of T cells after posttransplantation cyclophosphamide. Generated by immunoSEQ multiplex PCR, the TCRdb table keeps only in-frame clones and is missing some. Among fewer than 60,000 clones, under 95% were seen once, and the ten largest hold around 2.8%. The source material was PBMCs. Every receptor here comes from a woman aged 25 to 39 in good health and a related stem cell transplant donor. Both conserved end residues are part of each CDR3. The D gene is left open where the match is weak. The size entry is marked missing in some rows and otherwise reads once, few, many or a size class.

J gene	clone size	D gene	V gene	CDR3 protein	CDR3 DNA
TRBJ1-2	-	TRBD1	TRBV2	CASRGDRVAGYTF	TGTGCCAGCAGGGGGGACAGGGTGGCTGGCTACACCTTC
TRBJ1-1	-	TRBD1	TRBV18	CASSAFSTGTNTEAFF	TGTGCCAGCTCAGCATTTTCGACAGGGACAAACACTGAAGCTTTCTTT
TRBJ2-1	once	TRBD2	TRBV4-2	CASSRGLAGDHEQFF	TGTGCCAGCAGCCGGGGACTAGCGGGGGACCATGAGCAGTTCTTC
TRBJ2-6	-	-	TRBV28	CASRPGHPNSGANVLTF	TGTGCCAGCAGGCCGGGACACCCCAACTCTGGGGCCAACGTCCTGACTTTC
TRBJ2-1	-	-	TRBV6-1	CASSDGRAGGYNEQFF	TGTGCCAGCAGTGACGGGAGGGCAGGGGGCTACAATGAGCAGTTCTTC
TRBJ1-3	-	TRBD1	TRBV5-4	CASSPEGTGAGNTIYF	TGTGCCAGCAGCCCGGAAGGGACAGGGGCGGGAAACACCATATATTTT
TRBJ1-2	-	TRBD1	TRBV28	CASRPGQTFYGYTF	TGTGCCAGCAGGCCGGGACAGACCTTCTATGGCTACACCTTC
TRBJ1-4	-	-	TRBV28	CASSLGGHRDEKLFF	TGTGCCAGCAGTCTCGGGGGTCATCGAGACGAAAAACTGTTTTTT
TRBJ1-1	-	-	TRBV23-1	CASSHRTEGGITEAFF	TGCGCCAGCAGTCACCGTACTGAGGGCGGGATCACTGAAGCTTTCTTT
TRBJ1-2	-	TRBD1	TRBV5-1	CASSFGTGANYGYTF	TGCGCCAGCAGCTTCGGGACAGGGGCTAACTATGGCTACACCTTC
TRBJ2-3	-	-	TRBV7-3	CASSPGTTVTDTQYF	TGTGCCAGCAGCCCAGGAACCACCGTCACAGATACGCAGTATTTT
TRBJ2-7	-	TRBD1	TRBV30	CAWSRGTGLEQYF	TGTGCCTGGAGCCGTGGGACAGGGCTCGAGCAGTACTTC
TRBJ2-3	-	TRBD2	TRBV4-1	CASRMLAGGQDTQYF	TGCGCCAGCAGGATGCTAGCGGGGGGGCAAGATACGCAGTATTTT
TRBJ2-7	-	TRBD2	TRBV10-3	CAIRRGLAGDRATYEQYF	TGTGCCATCAGAAGAGGACTAGCGGGGGACCGAGCCACCTACGAGCAGTACTTC
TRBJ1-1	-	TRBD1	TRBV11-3	CASSPGQGVDTEAFF	TGTGCCAGCAGTCCGGGACAGGGGGTCGACACTGAAGCTTTCTTT
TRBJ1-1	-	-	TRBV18	CASSPKGGNTEAFF	TGTGCCAGCTCACCTAAAGGGGGAAACACTGAAGCTTTCTTT
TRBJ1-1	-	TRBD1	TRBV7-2	CASSPRTGTNTEAFF	TGTGCCAGCAGCCCGCGGACAGGGACGAACACTGAAGCTTTCTTT
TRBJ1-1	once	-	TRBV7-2	CASSLVGVGAFF	TGTGCCAGCAGCTTAGTCGGGGTCGGGGCTTTCTTT
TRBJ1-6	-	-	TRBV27	CASSFRLTGTFSPLHF	TGTGCCAGCAGTTTTAGGCTCACAGGAACATTTTCACCCCTCCACTTT
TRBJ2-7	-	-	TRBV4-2	CASSQSRSLFYEQYF	TGTGCCAGCAGCCAGTCCCGATCACTTTTCTACGAGCAGTACTTC
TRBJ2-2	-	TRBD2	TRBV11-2	CASSEIAGQNTGELFF	TGTGCCAGCAGCGAAATAGCGGGACAGAACACCGGGGAGCTGTTTTTT
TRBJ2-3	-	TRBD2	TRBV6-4	CASSMAGGAGDTQYF	TGTGCCAGCAGTATGGCCGGGGGGGCTGGAGATACGCAGTATTTT
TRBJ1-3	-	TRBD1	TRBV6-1	CASSQDRALMGLSGNTIYF	TGTGCCAGCAGTCAAGACAGGGCCCTGATGGGTCTCTCTGGAAACACCATATATTTT
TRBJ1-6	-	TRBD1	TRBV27	CASSPRTGSYNSPLHF	TGTGCCAGCAGTCCGCGGACAGGCTCCTATAATTCACCTCTCCACTTT
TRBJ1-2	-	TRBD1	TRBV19	CASSRGTGDGTLYGYTF	TGTGCCAGTAGTAGGGGGACAGGGGACGGTACTCTCTATGGCTACACCTTC
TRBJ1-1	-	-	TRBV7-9	CASSLTGRNTEAFF	TGTGCCAGCAGCTTAACAGGGCGGAACACTGAAGCTTTCTTT
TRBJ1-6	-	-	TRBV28	CASSLWGYRGNSPLHF	TGTGCCAGCAGTTTATGGGGTTATAGGGGTAACTCACCCCTCCACTTT
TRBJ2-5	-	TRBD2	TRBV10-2	CASSPGLGPGETQYF	TGCGCCAGCAGTCCGGGACTAGGCCCAGGGGAGACCCAGTACTTC
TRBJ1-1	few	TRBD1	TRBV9	CASSPRGGQTTEAFF	TGTGCCAGCAGCCCAAGAGGGGGCCAAACCACTGAAGCTTTCTTT
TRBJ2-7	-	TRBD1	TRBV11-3	CASSLGGTGVHEQYF	TGTGCCAGCAGCTTAGGAGGGACAGGGGTCCACGAGCAGTACTTC
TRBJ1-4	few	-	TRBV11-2	CASSRATGLKDEKLFF	TGTGCCAGCAGCCGAGCCACAGGGCTAAAGGATGAAAAACTGTTTTTT
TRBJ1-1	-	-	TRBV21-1	CASSKGQGSSEAFF	TGTGCCAGCAGCAAAGGTCAGGGAAGTTCTGAAGCTTTCTTT
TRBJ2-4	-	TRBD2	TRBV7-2	CASSLVGGEGGNIQYF	TGTGCCAGCAGCTTAGTGGGGGGGGAGGGTGGAAACATTCAGTACTTC
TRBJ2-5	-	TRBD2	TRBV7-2	CASSLPLAGGRETQYF	TGTGCCAGCAGCTTGCCTCTAGCGGGGGGGCGGGAGACCCAGTACTTC
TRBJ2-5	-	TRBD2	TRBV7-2	CASSLVGGGASETQYF	TGTGCCAGCAGCTTAGTGGGCGGGGGGGCCTCGGAGACCCAGTACTTC
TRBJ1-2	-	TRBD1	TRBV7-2	CASSRPGTGENYGYTF	TGTGCCAGCAGCAGACCCGGGACAGGGGAAAACTATGGCTACACCTTC